What follows is one T cell receptor beta chain and its context. This CDR3 is 12 amino acids long. The V end lost 1 base, the J end lost 5 bases, and 2 bases lay between the germline ends. In germline, CDR1 is LNHNV, CDR2 YYDKDF (reference sequence). Profiling relied on immunoSEQ multiplex PCR, and the TCRdb table lists in-frame clones only, not all of them. The table has approximately 150,000 clones, more than 80% seen once. The data originate from a study of control samples from healthy donors and cancer patients. This chain joins TRBV15 and TRBJ1-4, with D uncertain. This clonotype originated in a man aged 18 to 35 in good health. The sample taken for sequencing was blood. The CDR3 DNA reads as TGTGCCACCAGCAGAGCGAATGAAAAACTGTTTTTT. Translation: CATSRANEKLFF.